The rows below give T cell receptor beta chains drawn from one sample of a study of post-analysis software for immune sequencing data. TCRdb re-derived calls from the PCR reads in MiXCR, one entry per CDR3 protein. The top ten hold 1.7% of the sample, which has hundreds of thousands of distinct CDR3 sequences, about 44% seen once. Material: blood. All receptors derive from a girl aged 10 to 17 with multiple sclerosis. Each CDR3 is given with its conserved first and last residue.

v_call,j_call,cdr3_aa
TRBV5-1,TRBJ2-4,CASSLGQGQLGNIQYF
TRBV29-1,TRBJ2-5,CSAVVGPRWDEQYF
TRBV6-6,TRBJ2-5,CASSYLLAGEQETQYF
TRBV6-2/TRBV6-3,TRBJ2-7,CASSYSSGSSHEQYF
TRBV6-2/TRBV6-3,.,CASGGIKTQYF
TRBV4-1,TRBJ1-2,CASSQVTEANYGYTF
TRBV7-9,TRBJ2-7,CASSFHRTAPTYEQYF
TRBV29-1,TRBJ2-1,CSVDFLSGSTYNEQFF
TRBV29-1,TRBJ2-3,CSVEDPDRTLSDTQYF
TRBV6-1,TRBJ2-5,CASSANGISQETQYF
TRBV5-1,TRBJ2-5,CASSSELAGVQETQYF
TRBV20-1,TRBJ2-4,CSATTERNVQYF
TRBV29-1,TRBJ2-7,CSVGSPRRSEQYF
TRBV11-2,TRBJ2-7,CASSLNLLAGRSSYEQYF
TRBV3-1,TRBJ2-3,CASSRRLAGAHTQYF
TRBV29-1,TRBJ2-1,CSVTPGTADEQFF
TRBV29-1,TRBJ2-1,CSVEDARNEQFF
TRBV5-6,TRBJ2-1,CASSHAVKSNEQFF
TRBV20-1,TRBJ2-4,CSAIRGLAGGSKNIQYF
TRBV7-9,TRBJ1-2,CASSLGRYGYTF
TRBV12-3/TRBV12-4,TRBJ1-2,CASKGYDGYTF
TRBV12-3/TRBV12-4,TRBJ2-5,CASSLSAAATQYF
TRBV7-3,TRBJ2-1,CASSWGLAGGLDEQFF
TRBV4-1,TRBJ2-3,CASSQIWGTTDTQYF
TRBV20-1,TRBJ1-2,CSASEGINYGYTF
TRBV7-2,TRBJ2-7,CASSLGGSRPYEQYF
TRBV29-1,TRBJ2-3,CSVGFTDTQYF
TRBV20-1,.,CSARGPRTSGPYEQYF
TRBV5-1,TRBJ1-2,CASRQGANYGYTF
TRBV29-1,TRBJ2-7,CSAASDIYYEQYF
TRBV7-9,TRBJ2-1,CASSFAELPGNEQFF
TRBV20-1,TRBJ2-3,CSASSHGPTSTDTQYF
TRBV18,TRBJ2-1,CASSGMDRPAYNEQFF
TRBV24-1,TRBJ2-5,CATSDSGGETQYF
TRBV5-1,TRBJ1-2,CASSGDVTGYTF
TRBV24-1,TRBJ1-5,CATSDANQPQHF
TRBV20-1,.,CSAFYQGVGDEQYF
TRBV12-3/TRBV12-4,TRBJ1-1,CASTSRGSRSGNTEAFF
TRBV7-2,TRBJ2-5,CASSLGTSGPETQYF
TRBV5-5,TRBJ2-5,CASINVVQSVETQYF
TRBV25-1,TRBJ2-7,CASSELDRTYEQYF
TRBV6-1,TRBJ2-1,CASSEAAGNEQFF
TRBV20-1,TRBJ2-7,CSARSQGATYNEQYF
TRBV10-3,TRBJ2-1,CAINWGGRNEQFF
TRBV11-2,TRBJ2-1,CTSSSYWGRGRSSYNEQFF
TRBV7-8,TRBJ2-3,CASSSRGQGWTDTQYF
TRBV20-1,TRBJ2-1,CSARDYGGPSNEQFF
TRBV5-6,TRBJ2-3,CATTALGELRTDTQYF
TRBV7-9,TRBJ2-1,CASSFRTGAYNEQFF
TRBV6-2/TRBV6-3,TRBJ2-1,CASSSGGPASEQFF
TRBV29-1,TRBJ1-1,CSVEWDSTEAFF
TRBV10-3,TRBJ2-7,CAISEEDRGRRDEQYF
TRBV6-2/TRBV6-3,TRBJ2-5,CASSSGSQETQYF
TRBV6-1,TRBJ2-3,CASRTVGGDSQYF